This TCR beta chain was retrieved from a study of blood T cell repertoires in COVID-19. Study-wide background: The samples span acute and convalescent COVID-19 from the United States, Italy and Spain.

Deletions cut 0 bases from V and 2 bases from J, with 13 bases between. Germline V gene sequence: CDR1 LGHDT, CDR2 YNNKEL (reference sequence). This CDR3 is 16 amino acids long. Clones were read by immunoSEQ multiplex PCR, and TCRdb kept only the in-frame ones, dropping some. The sample contains around 620,000 clones, 70% to 90% of which appear only once. The chain employs TRBV3-1 (or the pseudogene TRBV3-2) and TRBJ1-2; TRBD1 is a possible D gene (6 bases). The source of this sequence is a young woman with acute or convalescent COVID-19. The sequenced sample was peripheral blood. The CDR3 protein is CASSQERQVINYGYTF. CDR3 nucleotides: TGTGCCAGCAGCCAAGAGAGACAGGTTATAAACTATGGCTACACCTTC.